Presented here are 9 T cell receptor beta chains from one specimen sequenced in a study of CD8 T cells in ankylosing spondylitis. Broader study findings: There was a TCR beta motif, made of fewer than 10 highly homologous variants, that appeared characteristic of ankylosing spondylitis blood.

TCRdb called the 5' RACE reads again in MiXCR, with one record for every CDR3 protein. The sample has 200,000 to 250,000 distinct CDR3 sequences; 15% to 20% are singletons. For these receptors, no antigen is known. Material: blood, either unsorted or a sorted T cell fraction (not recorded which). The receptors were sampled from a male donor with ankylosing spondylitis.

This sequence joins TRBV4-1 and TRBJ2-1; no definite D call. V was clipped by 7 bases and J by 9 bases, with 13 bases between them. Germline CDR1 and CDR2: MGHRA and YSYEKL. The CDR3 is 12 residues long. The CDR3 DNA reads TGCGCCAGCACTCCGGACGGTAGTGAGCAGTTCTTC. It specifies CASTPDGSEQFF.

V and J are TRBV7-8 and TRBJ2-7; 11 bases are a match to TRBD2. The CDR3 is 15 amino acids. The V segment lost 2 bases and the J segment 7 bases; nucleotides outside the gene matches: 7. Germline assignment: CDR1 SGHVS and CDR2 FQNEAQ. For the CDR3, the DNA is TGTGCCAGCAGCTTATCCGGGACTAGCGGCCCGGAGCAGTACTTC. It translates to CASSLSGTSGPEQYF.

This clonotype was detected ten times or more. This chain connects TRBV29-1 to TRBJ2-5, with unresolved D. Germline CDR1 and CDR2: SQVTM and ANQGSEA. The CDR3 consists of 15 residues. V lost 3 bases and J 0 bases, leaving 14 bases between the germline ends. The CDR3 is CSVDPLEVYQETQYF. CDR3 in DNA: TGCAGCGTTGATCCCCTAGAGGTTTACCAAGAGACCCAGTACTTC.

There are a few counts of this clonotype. The rearrangement links TRBV7-2 to TRBJ2-7, with no clear D. The CDR3 is 14 amino acids. Germline V lookup: CDR1 SGHTA, CDR2 FQGNSA. The germline V and J ends were trimmed by 0 bases and 4 bases, with 10 bases remaining between them. The CDR3 nucleotides read TGTGCCAGCAGCTTAGCGCACCTTTTTTACGAGCAGTACTTC. It is translated as CASSLAHLFYEQYF.

The chain combines TRBV7-9 with TRBJ1-1, with D perhaps TRBD1 (6 bases). Trimming shortened V by 6 bases and J by 11 bases, and 19 bases separated the two germline ends. Per the germline V gene, CDR1 is SEHNR and CDR2 is FQNEAQ (reference sequence). The CDR3 extends over 13 amino acids. The CDR3 loop is CASRGIYRVEAFF. In DNA, the CDR3 is TGTGCCAGCAGGGGAATCTACAGGGTGGAGGCTTTCTTT. The full variable domain, its missing parts supplied by reference TRBV7-9 and TRBJ1-1, is DTGVSQNPRHKITKRGQNVTFRCDPISEHNRLYWYRQTLGQGPEFLTYFQNEAQLEKSRLLSDRFSAERPKGSFSTLEIQRTEQGDSAMYLCASRGIYRVEAFFGQGTRLTVV.

V is TRBV7-3 and J is TRBJ2-2; D is ambiguous. The germline V gene has CDR1 SGHTA and CDR2 FQGTGA. This CDR3 contains 14 residues. Trimming left V 5 bases short and J 5 bases short, with 12 bases between. The CDR3: CASSNPATTGELFF. The CDR3 coding sequence is TGTGCCAGCAGCAACCCTGCCACGACCGGGGAGCTGTTTTTT.

This clonotype was counted only a few times. V gene TRBV5-1 combines with J gene TRBJ2-5; maybe TRBD2 (5 bases). V shed 4 bases and J shed 0 bases, with 10 bases lying between them. The CDR3 length is 14 residues. CDR1 and CDR2 (germline): SGHRS, YFSETQ. The CDR3 loop reads CASSPEGNQETQYF. In DNA, the CDR3 is TGCGCCAGCAGCCCCGAGGGAAACCAAGAGACCCAGTACTTC.

The V and J genes are TRBV7-9 and TRBJ2-7, with D perhaps TRBD2 (5 bases). This CDR3 has 13 residues. V dropped 5 bases and J dropped 5 bases, with 13 bases sitting between them. Germline lookup yields CDR1 SEHNR and CDR2 FQNEAQ (reference sequence). The CDR3 region is CASSPRGADEQYF. For the CDR3, the DNA is TGTGCCAGCAGCCCCCGGGGAGCTGACGAGCAGTACTTC.

The chain employs TRBV6-6 and TRBJ2-1; 10 bases fit TRBD2. The CDR3 has 12 amino acids. V lost 8 bases and J lost 5; bases outside the gene matches: 0. CDR1 is MNHNY and CDR2 is SVGAGI in the germline V gene (reference sequence). The CDR3 loop is CASGTSDNEQFF. CDR3 coding DNA: TGTGCCAGCGGGACTAGCGACAATGAGCAGTTCTTC.